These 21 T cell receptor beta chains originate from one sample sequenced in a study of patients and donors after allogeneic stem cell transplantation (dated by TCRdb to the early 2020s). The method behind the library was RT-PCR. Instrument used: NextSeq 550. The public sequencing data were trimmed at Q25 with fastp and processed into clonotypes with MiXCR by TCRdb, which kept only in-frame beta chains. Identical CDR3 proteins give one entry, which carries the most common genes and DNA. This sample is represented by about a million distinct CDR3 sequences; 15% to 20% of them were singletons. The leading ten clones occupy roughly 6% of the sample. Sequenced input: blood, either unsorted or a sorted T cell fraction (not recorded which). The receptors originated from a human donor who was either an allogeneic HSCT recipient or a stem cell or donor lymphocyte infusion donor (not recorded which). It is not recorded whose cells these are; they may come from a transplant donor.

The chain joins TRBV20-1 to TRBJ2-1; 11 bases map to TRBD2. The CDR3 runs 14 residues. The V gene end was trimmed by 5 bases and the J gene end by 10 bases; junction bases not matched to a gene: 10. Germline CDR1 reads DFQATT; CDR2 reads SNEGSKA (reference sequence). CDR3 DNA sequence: TGCAGTGCTCCTCCCGGGACTAGCGGCCCCGAGCAGTTCTTC. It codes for CSAPPGTSGPEQFF.

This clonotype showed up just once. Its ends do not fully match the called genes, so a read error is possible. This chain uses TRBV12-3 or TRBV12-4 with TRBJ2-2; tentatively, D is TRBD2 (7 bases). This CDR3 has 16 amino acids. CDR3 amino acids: CASSPGGGPGTGDLFF. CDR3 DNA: TGTGCCAGCAGCCCTGGGGGGGGGCCGGGCACCGGGGACCTGTTTTTT.

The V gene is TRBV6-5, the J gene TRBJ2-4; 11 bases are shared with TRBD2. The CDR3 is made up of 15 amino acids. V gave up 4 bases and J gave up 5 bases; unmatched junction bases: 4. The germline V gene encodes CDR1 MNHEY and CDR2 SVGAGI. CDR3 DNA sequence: TGTGCCAGCAGTTCCTCGGGACTAGCGGAAAACATTCAGTACTTC. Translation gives CASSSSGLAENIQYF.

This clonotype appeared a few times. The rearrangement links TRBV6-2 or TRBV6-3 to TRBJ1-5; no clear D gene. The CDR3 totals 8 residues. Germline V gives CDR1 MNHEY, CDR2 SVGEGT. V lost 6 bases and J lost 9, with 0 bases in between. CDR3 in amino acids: CASRPQHF. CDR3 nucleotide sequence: TGTGCCAGCAGGCCCCAGCATTTT.

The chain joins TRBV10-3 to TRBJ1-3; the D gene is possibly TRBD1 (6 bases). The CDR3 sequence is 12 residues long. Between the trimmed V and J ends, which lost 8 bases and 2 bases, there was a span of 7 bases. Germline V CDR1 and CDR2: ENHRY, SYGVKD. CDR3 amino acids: CAIQGTGNTIYF. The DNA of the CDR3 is TGTGCCATCCAGGGGACTGGAAACACCATATATTTT.

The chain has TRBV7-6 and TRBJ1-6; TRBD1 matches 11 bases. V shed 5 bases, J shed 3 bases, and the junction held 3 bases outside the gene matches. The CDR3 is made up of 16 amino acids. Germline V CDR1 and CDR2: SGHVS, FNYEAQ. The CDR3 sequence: CASSRGTGGYNSPLHF. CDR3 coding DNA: TGTGCCAGCAGCCGAGGGACAGGGGGCTATAATTCACCCCTCCACTTT.

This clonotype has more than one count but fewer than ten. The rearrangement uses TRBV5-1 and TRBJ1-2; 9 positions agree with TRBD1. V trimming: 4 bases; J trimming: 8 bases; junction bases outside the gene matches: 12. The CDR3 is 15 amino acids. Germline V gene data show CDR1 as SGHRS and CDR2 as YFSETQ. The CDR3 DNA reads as TGCGCCAGCAGCGCCACAGGGGGCGCAAATGACGGCTACACCTTC. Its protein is CASSATGGANDGYTF.

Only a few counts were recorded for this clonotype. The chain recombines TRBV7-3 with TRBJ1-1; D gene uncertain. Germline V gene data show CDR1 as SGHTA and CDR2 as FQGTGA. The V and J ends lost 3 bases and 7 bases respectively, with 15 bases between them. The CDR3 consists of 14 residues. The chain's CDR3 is CASSFHGRGDEAFF. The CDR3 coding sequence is TGTGCCAGCAGCTTCCACGGACGCGGGGATGAAGCTTTCTTT.

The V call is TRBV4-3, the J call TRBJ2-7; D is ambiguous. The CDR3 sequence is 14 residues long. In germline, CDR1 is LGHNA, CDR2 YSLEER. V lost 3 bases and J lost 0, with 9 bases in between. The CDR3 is CASSHTASSYEQYF. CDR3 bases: TGCGCCAGCAGCCACACAGCGAGCTCCTACGAGCAGTACTTC.

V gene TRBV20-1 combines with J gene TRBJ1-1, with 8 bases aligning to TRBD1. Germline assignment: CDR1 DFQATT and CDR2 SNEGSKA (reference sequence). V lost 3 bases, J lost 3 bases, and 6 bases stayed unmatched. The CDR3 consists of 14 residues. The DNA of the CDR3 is TGCAGTGCTAGTGCCCGACAGGGGCACACTGAAGCTTTCTTT. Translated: CSASARQGHTEAFF.

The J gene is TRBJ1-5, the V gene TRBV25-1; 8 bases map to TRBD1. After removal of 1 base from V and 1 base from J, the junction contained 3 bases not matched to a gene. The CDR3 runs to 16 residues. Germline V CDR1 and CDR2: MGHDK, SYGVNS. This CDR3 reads CASSESGTGSNQPQHF. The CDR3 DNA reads TGTGCCAGCAGTGAATCCGGGACAGGCAGCAATCAGCCCCAGCATTTT.

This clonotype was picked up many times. This chain's CDR3 is CASSSRQGGAGGYTF. The CDR3 nucleotides are TGTGCCAGCAGTTCGCGACAGGGAGGTGCCGGTGGCTACACCTTC. The chain recombines TRBV12-3 or TRBV12-4 with TRBJ1-2, with TRBD1 matching over 7 bases. This CDR3 has 15 residues. J lost 7 bases, V lost 4 bases, and 12 bases had no gene match.

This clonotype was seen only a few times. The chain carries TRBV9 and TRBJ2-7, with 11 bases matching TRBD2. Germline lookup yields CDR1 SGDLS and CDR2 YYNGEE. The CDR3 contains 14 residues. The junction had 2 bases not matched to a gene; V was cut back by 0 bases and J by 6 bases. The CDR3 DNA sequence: TGTGCCAGCAGCGTAGGACTAGCGGGATTCGAGCAGTACTTC. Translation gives CASSVGLAGFEQYF.

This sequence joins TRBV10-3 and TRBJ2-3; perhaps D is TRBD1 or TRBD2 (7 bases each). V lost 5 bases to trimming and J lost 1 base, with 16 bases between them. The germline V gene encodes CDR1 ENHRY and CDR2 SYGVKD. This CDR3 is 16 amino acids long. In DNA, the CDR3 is TGTGCCATCAGTCCTCGGGGAGGGGGCGGCACAGATACGCAGTATTTT. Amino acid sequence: CAISPRGGGGTDTQYF.

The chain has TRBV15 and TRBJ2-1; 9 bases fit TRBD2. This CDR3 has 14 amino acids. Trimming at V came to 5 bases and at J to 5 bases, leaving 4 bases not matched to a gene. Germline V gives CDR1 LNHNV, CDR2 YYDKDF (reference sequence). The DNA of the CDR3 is TGTGCCACCAGCCCTCGACTAGCGGACAATGAGCAGTTCTTC. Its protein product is CATSPRLADNEQFF.

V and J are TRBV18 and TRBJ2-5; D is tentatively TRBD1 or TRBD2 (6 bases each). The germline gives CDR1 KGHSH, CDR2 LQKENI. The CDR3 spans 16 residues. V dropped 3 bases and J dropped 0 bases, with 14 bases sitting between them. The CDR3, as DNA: TGTGCCAGCTCACCGCTGTCGGGGGCGTACCAAGAGACCCAGTACTTC. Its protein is CASSPLSGAYQETQYF.

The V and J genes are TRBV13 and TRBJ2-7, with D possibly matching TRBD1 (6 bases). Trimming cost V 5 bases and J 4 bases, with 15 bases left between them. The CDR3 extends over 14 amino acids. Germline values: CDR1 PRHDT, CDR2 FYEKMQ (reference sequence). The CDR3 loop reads CASSRQALEYEQYF. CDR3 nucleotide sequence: TGTGCCAGCAGCCGACAGGCCCTGGAATACGAGCAGTACTTC. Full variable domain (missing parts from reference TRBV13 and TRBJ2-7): AAGVIQSPRHLIKEKRETATLKCYPIPRHDTVYWYQQGPGQDPQFLISFYEKMQSDKGSIPDRFSAQQFSDYHSELNMSSLELGDSALYFCASSRQALEYEQYFGPGTRLTVT.

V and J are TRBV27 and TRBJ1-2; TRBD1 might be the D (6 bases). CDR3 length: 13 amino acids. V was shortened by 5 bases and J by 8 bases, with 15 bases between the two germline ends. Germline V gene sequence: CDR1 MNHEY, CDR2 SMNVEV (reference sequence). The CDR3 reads CASSPRGRGGYTF. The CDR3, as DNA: TGTGCCAGCAGTCCCAGGGGCCGGGGGGGCTACACCTTC.

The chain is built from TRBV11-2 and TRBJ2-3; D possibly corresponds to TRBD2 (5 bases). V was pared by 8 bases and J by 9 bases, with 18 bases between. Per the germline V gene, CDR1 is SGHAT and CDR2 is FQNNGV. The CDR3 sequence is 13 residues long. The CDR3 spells CASLHLATLTQYF. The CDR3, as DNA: TGTGCCAGCCTACACCTAGCTACGTTAACGCAGTATTTT.

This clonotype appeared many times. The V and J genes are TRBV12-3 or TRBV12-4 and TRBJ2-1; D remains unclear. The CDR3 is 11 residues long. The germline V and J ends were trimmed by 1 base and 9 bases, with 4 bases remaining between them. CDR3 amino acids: CASSLGGEQFF. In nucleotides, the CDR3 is TGTGCCAGCAGTTTAGGGGGTGAGCAGTTCTTC.

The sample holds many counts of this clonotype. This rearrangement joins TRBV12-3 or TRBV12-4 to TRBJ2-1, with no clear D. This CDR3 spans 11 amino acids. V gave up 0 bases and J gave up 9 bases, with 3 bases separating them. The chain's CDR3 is CASSLASEQFF. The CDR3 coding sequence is TGTGCCAGCAGTTTAGCTAGTGAGCAGTTCTTC.